This T cell receptor beta chain is drawn from a study of cytomegalovirus exposure and HLA in healthy donors. General observations from the study: Reportedly, cytomegalovirus status was diagnosed with high sensitivity and specificity. A later analysis by the authors found several of the most significant clusters apparently linked to common viral pathogens.

A note on this clone: Its antigen is currently unknown.

The germline CDR1 and CDR2 sequences are SNHLY and FYNNEI. Trimming left V 0 bases short and J 7 bases short, with 10 bases between. The CDR3 is 15 amino acids. Use of 60 Vbeta and 13 Jbeta primers characterized the PCR. Sequencing used immunoSEQ multiplex PCR; TCRdb keeps in-frame clones, though not all of them. The data hold tens of thousands of clones, with about 60% observed a single time. The J gene is TRBJ1-6, the V gene TRBV2, with D maybe TRBD1 (6 bases). Material for sequencing was PBMCs. This TCR derives from a man aged 25-40 years in good health and CMV-seropositive. The CDR3 spells CASSEAWQGNSPLHF. The DNA of the CDR3 is TGTGCCAGCAGTGAAGCGTGGCAGGGGAATTCACCCCTCCACTTT.